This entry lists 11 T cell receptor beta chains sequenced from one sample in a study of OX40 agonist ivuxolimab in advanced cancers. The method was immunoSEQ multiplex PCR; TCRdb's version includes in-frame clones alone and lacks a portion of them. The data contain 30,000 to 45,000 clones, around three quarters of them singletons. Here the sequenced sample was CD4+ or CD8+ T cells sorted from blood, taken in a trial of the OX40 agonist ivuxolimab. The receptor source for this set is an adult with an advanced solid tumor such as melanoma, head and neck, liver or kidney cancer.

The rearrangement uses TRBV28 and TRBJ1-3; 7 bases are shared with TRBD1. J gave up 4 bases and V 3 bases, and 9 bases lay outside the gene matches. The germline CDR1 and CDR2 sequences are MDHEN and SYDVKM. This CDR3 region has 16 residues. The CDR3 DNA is TGTGCCAGCAGTTTCCACATAGGGGGCGTCGGAAACACCATATATTTT. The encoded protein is CASSFHIGGVGNTIYF.

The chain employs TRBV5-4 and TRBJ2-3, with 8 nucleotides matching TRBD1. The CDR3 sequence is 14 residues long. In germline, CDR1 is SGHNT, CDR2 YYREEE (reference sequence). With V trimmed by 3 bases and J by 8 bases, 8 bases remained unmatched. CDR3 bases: TGTGCCAGCAGCTCGGCAGGGGGCAAGGGTACGCAGTATTTT. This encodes CASSSAGGKGTQYF.

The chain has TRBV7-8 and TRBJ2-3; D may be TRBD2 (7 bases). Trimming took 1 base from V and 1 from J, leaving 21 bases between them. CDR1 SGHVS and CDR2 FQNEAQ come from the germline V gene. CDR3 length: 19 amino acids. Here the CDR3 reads CASSLEAGTIFAGTDTQYF. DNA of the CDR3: TGTGCCAGCAGCTTAGAAGCGGGGACAATCTTTGCTGGCACAGATACGCAGTATTTT.

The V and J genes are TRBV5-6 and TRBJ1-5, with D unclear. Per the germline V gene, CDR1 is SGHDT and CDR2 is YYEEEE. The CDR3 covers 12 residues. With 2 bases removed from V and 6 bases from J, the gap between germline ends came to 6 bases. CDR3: CASSFLGQPQHF. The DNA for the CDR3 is TGTGCCAGCAGCTTTTTAGGTCAGCCCCAGCATTTT.

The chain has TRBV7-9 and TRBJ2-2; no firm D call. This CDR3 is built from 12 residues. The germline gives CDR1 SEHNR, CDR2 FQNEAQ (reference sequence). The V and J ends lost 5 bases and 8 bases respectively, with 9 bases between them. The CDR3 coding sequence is TGTGCCAGCAGCCTCGGATCGGGGGAGCTGTTTTTT. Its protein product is CASSLGSGELFF.

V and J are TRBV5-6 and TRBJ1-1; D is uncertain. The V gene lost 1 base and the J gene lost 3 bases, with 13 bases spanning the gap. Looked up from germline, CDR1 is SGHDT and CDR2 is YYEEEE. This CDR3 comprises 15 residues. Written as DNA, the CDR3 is TGTGCCAGCAGCTTGTATGGGGTACGGTACACTGAAGCTTTCTTT. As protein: CASSLYGVRYTEAFF. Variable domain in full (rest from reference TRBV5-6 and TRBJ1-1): DAGVTQSPTHLIKTRGQQVTLRCSPKSGHDTVSWYQQALGQGPQFIFQYYEEEERQRGNFPDRFSGHQFPNYSSELNVNALLLGDSALYLCASSLYGVRYTEAFFGQGTRLTVV.

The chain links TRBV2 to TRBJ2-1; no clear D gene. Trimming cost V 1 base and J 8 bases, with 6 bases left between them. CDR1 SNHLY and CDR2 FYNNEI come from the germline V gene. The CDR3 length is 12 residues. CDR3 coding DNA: TGTGCCAGCAGTGAAGAGGAGTATGAGCAGTTCTTC. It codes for CASSEEEYEQFF.

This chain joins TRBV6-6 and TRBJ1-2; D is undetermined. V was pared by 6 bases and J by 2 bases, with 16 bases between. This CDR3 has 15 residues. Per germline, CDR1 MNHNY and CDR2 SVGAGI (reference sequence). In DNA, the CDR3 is TGTGCCAGCAGCTTAGTCCCGGGTCGAAACTATGGCTACACCTTC. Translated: CASSLVPGRNYGYTF.

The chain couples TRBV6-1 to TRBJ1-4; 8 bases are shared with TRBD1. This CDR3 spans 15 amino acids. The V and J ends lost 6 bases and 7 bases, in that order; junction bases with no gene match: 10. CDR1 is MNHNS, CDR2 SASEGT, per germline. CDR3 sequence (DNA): TGTGCCAGCAGGAACTCCGGGACAGGCGGTGAAAAACTGTTTTTT. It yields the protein CASRNSGTGGEKLFF.

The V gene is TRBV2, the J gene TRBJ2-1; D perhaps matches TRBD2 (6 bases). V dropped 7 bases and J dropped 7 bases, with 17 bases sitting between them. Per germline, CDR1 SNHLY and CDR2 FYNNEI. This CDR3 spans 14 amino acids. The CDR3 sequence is CASKVRTTSNEQFF. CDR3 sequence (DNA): TGTGCCAGCAAAGTTAGGACTACATCGAATGAGCAGTTCTTC.

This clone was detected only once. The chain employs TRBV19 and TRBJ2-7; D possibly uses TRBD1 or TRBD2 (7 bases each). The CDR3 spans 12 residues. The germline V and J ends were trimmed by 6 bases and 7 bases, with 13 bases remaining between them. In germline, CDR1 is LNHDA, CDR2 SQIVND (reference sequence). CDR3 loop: CASSPRGGEQYF. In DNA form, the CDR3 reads TGTGCCAGTAGCCCCAGGGGGGGGGAGCAGTACTTC.